The clone carrying this T cell receptor (beta chain) was observed a handful of times. The antigen remains undetermined. These data originate in a study of somatic mutations in cytotoxic T cells in rheumatoid arthritis. Study-level results: It was found that CD8+ T-cell clonality in rheumatoid arthritis patients did not differ significantly from that in age-matched healthy controls. The antigen targets of the expanded CD8+ clones were unknown.

This table comes from immunoSEQ multiplex PCR, and its TCRdb copy is limited to in-frame clones, with some not included. This table holds approximately 4,800 clones, around 82% found once. CD4+ and CD8+ cells were isolated by positive magnetic bead selection, with purity checked by flow cytometry. V was clipped by 2 bases and J by 6 bases, with 19 bases between them. Germline lookup yields CDR1 SGHTA and CDR2 FQGNSA. This CDR3 has 16 amino acids. The source was CD8+ T cells sorted from blood, collected at a follow-up visit. The receptor was derived from a man aged 35 to 55 with rheumatoid arthritis. The chain has TRBV7-2 and TRBJ1-2, with D perhaps TRBD1 (6 bases). CDR3 loop: CASSLYGVRGSDGYTF. As DNA, the CDR3 is TGTGCCAGCAGCTTATACGGGGTCAGGGGAAGTGATGGCTACACCTTC.